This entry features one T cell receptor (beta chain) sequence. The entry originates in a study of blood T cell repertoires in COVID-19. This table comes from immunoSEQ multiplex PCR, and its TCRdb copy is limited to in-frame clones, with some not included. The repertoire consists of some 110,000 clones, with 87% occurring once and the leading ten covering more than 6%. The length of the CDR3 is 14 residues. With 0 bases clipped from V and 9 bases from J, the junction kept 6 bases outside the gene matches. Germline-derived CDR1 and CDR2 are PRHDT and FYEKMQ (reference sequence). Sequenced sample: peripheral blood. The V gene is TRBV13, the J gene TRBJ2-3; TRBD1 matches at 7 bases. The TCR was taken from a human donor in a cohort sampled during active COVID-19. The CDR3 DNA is TGTGCCAGCAGCTTAGGAGGGGGCCTAGAAACGCAGTATTTT. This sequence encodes CASSLGGGLETQYF.